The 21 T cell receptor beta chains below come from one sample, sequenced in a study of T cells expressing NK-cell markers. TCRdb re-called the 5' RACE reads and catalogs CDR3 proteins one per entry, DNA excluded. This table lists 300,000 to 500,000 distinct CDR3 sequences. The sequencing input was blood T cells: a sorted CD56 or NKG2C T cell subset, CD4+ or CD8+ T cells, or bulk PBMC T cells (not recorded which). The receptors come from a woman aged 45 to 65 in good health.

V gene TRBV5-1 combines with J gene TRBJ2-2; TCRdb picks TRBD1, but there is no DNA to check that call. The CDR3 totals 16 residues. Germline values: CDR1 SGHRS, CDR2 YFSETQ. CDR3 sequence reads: CASSWTRGAGAGELFF. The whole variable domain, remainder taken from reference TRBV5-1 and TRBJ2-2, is KAGVTQTPRYLIKTRGQQVTLSCSPISGHRSVSWYQQTPGQGLQFLFEYFSETQRNKGNFPGRFSGRQFSNSRSEMNVSTLELGDSALYLCASSWTRGAGAGELFFGEGSRLTVL.

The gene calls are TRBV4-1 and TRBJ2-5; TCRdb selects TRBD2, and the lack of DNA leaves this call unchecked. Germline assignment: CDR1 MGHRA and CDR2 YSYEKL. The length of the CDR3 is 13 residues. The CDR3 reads CASSHRLAETQYF.

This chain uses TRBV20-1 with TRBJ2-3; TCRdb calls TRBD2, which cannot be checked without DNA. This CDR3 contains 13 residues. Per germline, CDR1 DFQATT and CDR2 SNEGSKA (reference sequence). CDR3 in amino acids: CSVVAGGGDTQYF.

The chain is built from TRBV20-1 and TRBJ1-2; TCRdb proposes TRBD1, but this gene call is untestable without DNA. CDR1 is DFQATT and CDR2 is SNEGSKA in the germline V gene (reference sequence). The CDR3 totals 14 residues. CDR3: CSARGGDSDYGYTF.

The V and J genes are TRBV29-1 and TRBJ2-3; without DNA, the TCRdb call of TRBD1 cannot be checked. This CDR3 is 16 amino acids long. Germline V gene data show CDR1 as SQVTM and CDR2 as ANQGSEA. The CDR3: CSVEGHRDGATDTQYF.

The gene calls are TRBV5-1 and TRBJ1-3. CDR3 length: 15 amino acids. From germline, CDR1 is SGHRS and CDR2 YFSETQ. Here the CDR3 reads CASSSSGLRGNTIYF.

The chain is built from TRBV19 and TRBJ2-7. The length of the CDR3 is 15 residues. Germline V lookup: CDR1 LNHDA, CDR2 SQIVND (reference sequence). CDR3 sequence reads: CASSIGGISSYEQYF.

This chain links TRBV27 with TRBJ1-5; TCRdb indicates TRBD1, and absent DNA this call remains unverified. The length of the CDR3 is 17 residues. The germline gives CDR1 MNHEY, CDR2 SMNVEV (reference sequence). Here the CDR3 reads CASRRWTGERMNQPQHF.

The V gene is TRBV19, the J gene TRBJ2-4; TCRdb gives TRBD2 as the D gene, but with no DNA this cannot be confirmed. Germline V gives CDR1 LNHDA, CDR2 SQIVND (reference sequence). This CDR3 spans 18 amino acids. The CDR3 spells CASSSPIHDLAGSIIQYF.

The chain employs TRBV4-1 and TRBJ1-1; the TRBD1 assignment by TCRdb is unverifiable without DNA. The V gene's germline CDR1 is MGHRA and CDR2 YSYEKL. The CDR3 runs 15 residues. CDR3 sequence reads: CASSQQGTGNTEAFF.

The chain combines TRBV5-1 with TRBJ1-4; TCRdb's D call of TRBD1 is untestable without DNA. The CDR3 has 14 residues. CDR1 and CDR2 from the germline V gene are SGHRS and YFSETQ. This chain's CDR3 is CASSPGQGGEKLFF.

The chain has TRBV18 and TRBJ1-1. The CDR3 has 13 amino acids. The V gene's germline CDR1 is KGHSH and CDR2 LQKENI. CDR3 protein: CASSTIWDSEAFF.

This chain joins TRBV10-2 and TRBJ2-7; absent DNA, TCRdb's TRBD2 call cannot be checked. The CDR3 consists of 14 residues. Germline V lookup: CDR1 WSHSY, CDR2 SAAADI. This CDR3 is CASSARRERTEQYF.

The CDR3 loop is CASSPTSGTGGAFNEQFF. The V call is TRBV18, the J call TRBJ2-1; TCRdb calls TRBD1, which cannot be checked without DNA. Per germline, CDR1 KGHSH and CDR2 LQKENI. CDR3 length: 18 amino acids.

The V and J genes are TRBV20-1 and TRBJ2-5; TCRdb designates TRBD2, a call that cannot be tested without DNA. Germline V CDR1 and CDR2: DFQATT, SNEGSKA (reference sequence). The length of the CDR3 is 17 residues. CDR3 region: CSARGPTSGSYQETQYF.

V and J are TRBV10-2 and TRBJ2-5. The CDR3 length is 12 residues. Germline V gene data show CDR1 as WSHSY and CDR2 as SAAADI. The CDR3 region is CASSHQRETQYF.

The CDR3 is CAIGPLSGEKLFF. J is TRBJ1-4 and V is TRBV7-9. Germline assignment: CDR1 SEHNR and CDR2 FQNEAQ (reference sequence). The CDR3 is 13 amino acids.

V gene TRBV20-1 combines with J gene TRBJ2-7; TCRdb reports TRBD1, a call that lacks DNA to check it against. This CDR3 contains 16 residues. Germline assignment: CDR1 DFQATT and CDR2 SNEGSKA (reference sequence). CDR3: CSAQSGSGTGSYEQYF.

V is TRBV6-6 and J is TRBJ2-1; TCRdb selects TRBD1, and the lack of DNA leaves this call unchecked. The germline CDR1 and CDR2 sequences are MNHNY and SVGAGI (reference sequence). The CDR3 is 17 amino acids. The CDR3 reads CASSYSAKEGFYNEQFF.

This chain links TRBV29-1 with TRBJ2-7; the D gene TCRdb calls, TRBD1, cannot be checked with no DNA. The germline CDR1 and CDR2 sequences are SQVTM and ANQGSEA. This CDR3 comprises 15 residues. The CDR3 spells CSAHGLQGAIYEQYF.

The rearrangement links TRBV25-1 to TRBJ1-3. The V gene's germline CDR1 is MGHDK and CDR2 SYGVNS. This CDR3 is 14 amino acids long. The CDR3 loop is CASSERISGNTIYF.